These 16 T cell receptor beta chains originate from one sample sequenced in a study of cytomegalovirus exposure and HLA in healthy donors. PCR involved 60 Vbeta and 13 Jbeta primers. The assay was immunoSEQ multiplex PCR, and TCRdb's table has in-frame clones only and misses some. Among about 160,000 clones listed, approximately 84% were seen once. Source material: PBMCs. The receptors shown here come from a boy aged 2-15 years in good health and CMV-seronegative.

In its sample, this clone was seen a few times. One junction end disagrees with the germline gene, perhaps due to a read error. This sequence joins TRBV2 and TRBJ1-4; 7 bases match TRBD1. This CDR3 is 15 amino acids long. Germline loops: CDR1 SNHLY, CDR2 FYNNEI. The CDR3 region has the DNA TGTGCCAGCAGGGAAGGACAGGTAGCAAATGAAAAACTGTTTTTT. It encodes CASREGQVANEKLFF.

The chain carries TRBV29-1 and TRBJ2-5, with 8 nucleotides matching TRBD2. V was clipped by 3 bases and J by 4 bases; unmatched bases: 10. Germline-derived CDR1 and CDR2 are SQVTM and ANQGSEA. CDR3 size: 15 residues. CDR3 DNA sequence: TGCAGCGTTGAGACCCCCCGGGGGGGATCAGAGACCCAGTACTTC. It specifies CSVETPRGGSETQYF.

The chain combines TRBV7-9 with TRBJ2-3; D remains unclear. This CDR3 is 14 amino acids long. Germline CDR1 SEHNR, CDR2 FQNEAQ (reference sequence). With 0 bases removed from V and 4 bases from J, the gap between germline ends came to 8 bases. CDR3 nucleotides: TGTGCCAGCAGCTTAGCGTTGTCGGCAGATACGCAGTATTTT. Translating it yields CASSLALSADTQYF.

V usage is TRBV4-1 and J usage is TRBJ2-7, with TRBD1 identical over 7 bases. This CDR3 has 15 residues. The J segment lost 2 bases and the V segment lost 2 bases, leaving 6 bases of the junction unmatched. The germline gives CDR1 MGHRA, CDR2 YSYEKL. CDR3 protein: CASSQNPGTAYEQYF. CDR3 DNA: TGCGCCAGCAGCCAAAATCCCGGGACAGCCTACGAGCAGTACTTC.

This sequence joins TRBV6-1 and TRBJ2-3; 11 positions match TRBD1. This CDR3 has 16 residues. The V gene end was trimmed by 4 bases and the J gene end by 2 bases; junction bases not matched to a gene: 5. CDR1 MNHNS and CDR2 SASEGT come from the germline V gene. The CDR3 nucleotides read TGTGCCAGCAGTGGATGGACAGGGGGCTACACAGATACGCAGTATTTT. Translation: CASSGWTGGYTDTQYF.

The CDR3 region is CASKNSGWLYEQYF. The CDR3 bases are TGTGCCAGCAAGAATAGCGGGTGGCTCTACGAGCAGTACTTC. The J gene is TRBJ2-7, the V gene TRBV2; 7 bases fit TRBD2. The V gene's germline CDR1 is SNHLY and CDR2 FYNNEI. V lost 7 bases and J lost 3; bases outside the gene matches: 9. CDR3 length equals 14 residues.

The chain combines TRBV5-4 with TRBJ2-5; D might be TRBD1 (6 bases). CDR3 length: 15 amino acids. Germline V gives CDR1 SGHNT, CDR2 YYREEE (reference sequence). The V gene lost 4 bases and the J gene lost 3 bases, with 16 bases spanning the gap. The chain's CDR3 is CASSATGTTKETQYF. CDR3 nucleotide sequence: TGTGCCAGCAGCGCGACCGGGACAACGAAAGAGACCCAGTACTTC.

This clone was recorded once. The chain employs TRBV18 and TRBJ2-5; tentative D call: TRBD2 (5 bases). Germline CDR1 and CDR2: KGHSH and LQKENI. The CDR3 covers 14 residues. Trimming left V 2 bases short and J 5 bases short, with 12 bases between. The CDR3 region is CASSPGRGPETQYF. CDR3 DNA sequence: TGTGCCAGCTCACCAGGGAGAGGCCCCGAGACCCAGTACTTC.

A few counts support this clone. The chain is built from TRBV5-1 and TRBJ1-1; D gene ambiguous. Germline CDR1 and CDR2: SGHRS and YFSETQ. The ends were cut back, 0 bases at V and 7 bases at J, with 10 bases in the middle. This CDR3 spans 13 amino acids. CDR3: CASSLEDSGEAFF. The CDR3 region has the DNA TGCGCCAGCAGCTTGGAGGATTCGGGTGAAGCTTTCTTT.

This chain uses TRBV12-5 with TRBJ2-7, with D possibly matching TRBD2 (5 bases). The V and J ends lost 5 bases and 2 bases respectively, with 13 bases between them. Looked up from germline, CDR1 is LGHNT and CDR2 is FRNRAP. CDR3 size: 14 residues. CDR3: CASGPRAGTYEQYF. The CDR3 nucleotides are TGTGCTAGTGGTCCGAGGGCAGGTACCTACGAGCAGTACTTC.

V gene TRBV28 combines with J gene TRBJ2-3, with a tentative D call TRBD2 (6 bases). This CDR3 is built from 13 residues. Trimming left V 4 bases short and J 7 bases short, with 12 bases between. The germline CDR1 and CDR2 sequences are MDHEN and SYDVKM. The CDR3 sequence: CASSYGSRNTQYF. The CDR3 DNA reads as TGTGCCAGCAGTTACGGGAGTCGGAATACGCAGTATTTT.

The genes are TRBV5-6 and TRBJ2-5; 7 bases fit TRBD2. The CDR3 totals 15 residues. Trimming took 2 bases from V and 11 from J; bases not matched to a gene: 15. Germline V gives CDR1 SGHDT, CDR2 YYEEEE. CDR3 region: CASSFAGTAGDEQYF. Here the CDR3 DNA reads TGTGCCAGCAGCTTCGCCGGGACGGCGGGGGATGAGCAGTACTTC.

The rearrangement links TRBV11-2 to TRBJ2-1; a weak D match, TRBD2 (6 bases). Germline V lookup: CDR1 SGHAT, CDR2 FQNNGV. The CDR3 runs 16 residues. Trimming shortened V by 4 bases and J by 4 bases, and 17 bases separated the two germline ends. DNA for the CDR3: TGTGCCAGCAGCTCAACCCTAGCGCCCTTGTACAATGAGCAGTTCTTC. It yields the protein CASSSTLAPLYNEQFF.

V is TRBV29-1 and J is TRBJ2-5, with 7 bases that match TRBD1. The DNA end is a closer match to TRBJ2-7, so the J assignment may be wrong. This CDR3 is 12 amino acids long. Germline values: CDR1 SQVTM, CDR2 ANQGSEA. This chain's CDR3 is CSVLSGGYEQYF. For the CDR3, the DNA is TGCAGCGTCCTTTCAGGGGGATACGAGCAGTACTTC.

The chain recombines TRBV5-1 with TRBJ2-6; no clear D. Germline assignment: CDR1 SGHRS and CDR2 YFSETQ. There are 13 residues in the CDR3. With 7 bases removed from V and 4 bases from J, the gap between germline ends came to 9 bases. CDR3 nucleotides: TGCGCCAGCCGTCCTAACGGGGCCAACGTCCTGACTTTC. It codes for CASRPNGANVLTF.

The rearrangement uses TRBV6-5 and TRBJ1-2; 10 nucleotides align to TRBD1. This CDR3 spans 14 amino acids. The germline V gene has CDR1 MNHEY and CDR2 SVGAGI. With V trimmed by 6 bases and J by 4 bases, 5 bases remained unmatched. This CDR3 reads CASSRTGGSYGYTF. In DNA form, the CDR3 reads TGTGCCAGCAGCCGGACAGGGGGATCCTATGGCTACACCTTC.